This T cell receptor (beta chain) was captured in a study of T cell responses to AZD1222 COVID-19 vaccine. This CDR3 region has 16 residues. The V gene's germline CDR1 is SGHTA and CDR2 FQGNSA. The J segment lost 2 bases and the V segment lost 1 base, leaving 7 bases of the junction unmatched. General study findings and limits: Only after the peak T cell response were repertoires sampled. Among spike-specific TCRs, nearly half reportedly target unmutated variant regions.

To note about this clone: The antigen is not known.

The table came from immunoSEQ multiplex PCR; TCRdb's copy has only in-frame clones and leaves some out. The sample yields about 90,000 clones, approximately 86% seen once. V is TRBV7-2 and J is TRBJ2-5, with 7 bases fitting TRBD2. This clonotype was sampled from an adult in good health. Specimen: peripheral blood, collected on day 0 of MenACWY control vaccination. The CDR3 region is CASSLVGPGGQETQYF. The DNA for the CDR3 is TGTGCCAGCAGCTTAGTAGGACCGGGGGGTCAAGAGACCCAGTACTTC.